Listed below are T cell receptor beta chains from one sample, sequenced in a study of vaccination effects on CD4 cells after COVID-19. Here immunoSEQ multiplex PCR was the method, and the copy in TCRdb shows in-frame clones only, minus some. The table shows around 32,000 clones, with more than 55% occurring only once. The antigens of these receptors remain unknown. The material was CD4+ T cells from PBMCs cultured with SARS-CoV-2 spike peptides, obtained after COVID-19 vaccination. Source of these receptors: a human donor who received a COVID-19 vaccine. The CDR3 runs from the conserved cysteine through the conserved F or W. Each record gives: D gene, clone size, J gene, V gene, CDR3 protein, CDR3 DNA. A D gene is named only where the DNA matches it firmly. Clone size appears in some rows only: once, few, many, or a class for an expanded clone.

-	-	TRBJ2-3	TRBV25-1	CASSGPGGTDTQYF	TGTGCCAGCAGTGGGCCGGGCGGCACAGATACGCAGTATTTT
-	-	TRBJ2-2	TRBV11-2	CASSRMRGGAGELFF	TGTGCCAGCAGCAGGATGAGGGGGGGAGCCGGGGAGCTGTTTTTT
TRBD1	-	TRBJ1-3	TRBV5-1	CASSLVTGALSSGNTIYF	TGCGCCAGCAGCTTGGTGACAGGGGCTTTGAGCTCTGGAAACACCATATATTTT
-	-	TRBJ1-5	TRBV2	CASSGYQNQPQHF	TGTGCCAGCAGTGGGTACCAGAATCAGCCCCAGCATTTT
-	-	TRBJ2-3	TRBV7-7	CASSLGQGDTQYF	TGTGCCAGCAGCTTAGGTCAAGGAGATACGCAGTATTTT
-	once	TRBJ2-2	TRBV3-1/TRBV3-2	CASSQGVGINTGELFF	TGTGCCAGCAGCCAAGGAGTAGGGATTAACACCGGGGAGCTGTTTTTT
-	-	TRBJ1-2	TRBV30	CAWSVLRHGYTF	TGTGCCTGGAGTGTACTCCGTCATGGCTACACCTTC
-	-	TRBJ2-7	TRBV6-5	CASSYYPAVGAYEQYF	TGTGCCAGCAGTTACTACCCCGCGGTTGGGGCCTACGAGCAGTACTTC
TRBD1	-	TRBJ2-1	TRBV24-1	CATSRQGVDEQFF	TGTGCCACCAGCAGACAGGGTGTTGATGAGCAGTTCTTC
-	few	TRBJ2-7	TRBV7-9	CASSQSSYEQYF	TGTGCCAGCAGCCAGAGCTCCTACGAGCAGTACTTC
TRBD2	few	TRBJ2-7	TRBV9	CASSVGPSGGPYEQYF	TGTGCCAGCAGCGTAGGTCCTAGCGGAGGGCCCTACGAGCAGTACTTC
-	-	TRBJ2-7	TRBV10-3	CAISGQVPYEQYF	TGTGCCATCAGTGGACAGGTACCCTACGAGCAGTACTTC
-	-	TRBJ1-2	TRBV2	CASHRDGDGYTF	TGTGCCAGCCACAGGGATGGAGATGGCTACACCTTC
-	once	TRBJ1-4	TRBV7-2	CASSLDFAKRVFF	TGTGCCAGCAGCTTAGATTTCGCGAAAAGGGTGTTTTTT
TRBD1	-	TRBJ1-5	TRBV19	CASIQDRGGYQPQHF	TGTGCCAGTATTCAGGACAGGGGCGGTTATCAGCCCCAGCATTTT
TRBD2	-	TRBJ2-1	TRBV4-1	CASSQKSLISSGGAKDEQFF	TGCGCCAGCAGCCAAAAATCCCTTATCTCGAGCGGGGGGGCGAAGGATGAGCAGTTCTTC
TRBD1	once	TRBJ1-3	TRBV29-1	CSVRTGSGNTIYF	TGCAGCGTAAGGACAGGGTCGGGAAACACCATATATTTT
TRBD1	-	TRBJ2-2	TRBV7-7	CASSLYVQGATGELFF	TGTGCCAGCAGCTTATATGTGCAGGGGGCTACCGGGGAGCTGTTTTTT
-	-	TRBJ1-4	TRBV19	CASRATGLANEKLFF	TGTGCCAGTAGGGCCACAGGGCTAGCTAATGAAAAACTGTTTTTT
TRBD1	-	TRBJ1-4	TRBV6-4	CASRDRPNEKLFF	TGTGCCTCCCGGGACAGACCAAATGAAAAACTGTTTTTT
-	-	TRBJ2-3	TRBV9	CASSAPMGDTDTQYF	TGTGCCAGCAGCGCTCCAATGGGGGACACAGATACGCAGTATTTT
TRBD1	few	TRBJ2-7	TRBV14	CASSHFGQGVHEQYF	TGTGCCAGCAGCCATTTCGGACAGGGGGTCCACGAGCAGTACTTC
-	-	TRBJ2-2	TRBV7-8	CASSLIQRGGVSTGELFF	TGTGCCAGCAGCCTCATACAGAGGGGGGGCGTATCCACCGGGGAGCTGTTTTTT
TRBD2	-	TRBJ2-1	TRBV5-4	CASSLGSGGPLWEQFF	TGTGCCAGCAGCTTGGGTAGCGGGGGACCTCTCTGGGAGCAGTTCTTC
TRBD2	few	TRBJ2-2	TRBV24-1	CATSDSSSGSTGELFF	TGTGCCACCAGTGATTCATCTAGCGGGAGTACCGGGGAGCTGTTTTTT
-	-	TRBJ1-4	TRBV6-5	CASSLWGSSNEKLFF	TGTGCCAGCAGTCTATGGGGTTCCTCTAATGAAAAACTGTTTTTT
TRBD2	once	TRBJ2-1	TRBV6-5	CASSSSSGVRNEQFF	TGTGCCAGCAGTTCCTCCAGCGGGGTTAGAAATGAGCAGTTCTTC
-	few	TRBJ1-5	TRBV7-8	CASSSAGAYSNQPQHF	TGTGCCAGCAGCTCCGCGGGGGCGTATAGCAATCAGCCCCAGCATTTT
-	-	TRBJ2-5	TRBV7-8	CASSYGEGVETQYF	TGTGCCAGCAGTTACGGTGAGGGGGTAGAGACCCAGTACTTC
TRBD2	-	TRBJ2-1	TRBV11-3	CASSLGGTSGNEQFF	TGTGCCAGCAGCTTAGGCGGGACTAGCGGCAATGAGCAGTTCTTC
TRBD2	-	TRBJ2-3	TRBV5-4	CASSLRGGREADTQYF	TGTGCCAGCAGCTTGCGTGGCGGGAGGGAGGCAGATACGCAGTATTTT
-	-	TRBJ2-1	TRBV7-7	CASSFGTGHNEQFF	TGTGCCAGCAGCTTCGGGACGGGCCACAATGAGCAGTTCTTC
TRBD1	-	TRBJ1-6	TRBV5-1	CASSLADRGIGYSPLHF	TGCGCCAGCAGCTTAGCGGACAGGGGAATCGGATATTCACCCCTCCACTTT
TRBD2	-	TRBJ2-1	TRBV7-9	CASSQGLVDEQFF	TGTGCCAGCAGCCAAGGACTAGTTGATGAGCAGTTCTTC
-	once	TRBJ1-2	TRBV6-5	CASRDLGSYGYTF	TGTGCCAGCAGAGACTTGGGAAGCTATGGCTACACCTTC
-	few	TRBJ1-1	TRBV27	CASSLYPGSEAFF	TGTGCCAGCAGTTTATATCCTGGCAGCGAAGCTTTCTTT
-	-	TRBJ1-2	TRBV27	CASSSRRQFYRDHYGYTF	TGTGCCAGCAGTTCCCGGCGACAATTCTACAGAGACCACTATGGCTACACCTTC
TRBD1	-	TRBJ2-7	TRBV2	CASARDRGAYEQYF	TGTGCCAGCGCCCGGGACAGGGGCGCCTACGAGCAGTACTTC
-	once	TRBJ1-1	TRBV5-6	CASSLRQYTEAFF	TGTGCCAGCAGCTTGAGACAGTACACTGAAGCTTTCTTT
TRBD1	-	TRBJ1-1	TRBV6-5	CASSRQGATEAFF	TGTGCCAGCAGTAGACAGGGGGCCACTGAAGCTTTCTTT
-	-	TRBJ1-1	TRBV4-1	CASSQEFTDRSSTEAFF	TGCGCCAGCAGCCAAGAGTTCACTGACCGGAGTAGCACTGAAGCTTTCTTT
-	-	TRBJ2-2	TRBV12-3/TRBV12-4	CASSSENTGELFF	TGTGCCAGCAGTTCCGAGAACACCGGGGAGCTGTTTTTT
-	-	TRBJ2-1	TRBV9	CASSPLREQFF	TGTGCCAGCAGCCCTCTCCGGGAGCAGTTCTTC
-	few	TRBJ2-7	TRBV3-1/TRBV3-2	CASSQTHEQYF	TGTGCCAGCAGCCAAACTCACGAGCAGTACTTC
-	-	TRBJ2-1	TRBV12-3/TRBV12-4	CASTKPGHNEQFF	TGTGCCAGCACAAAGCCGGGGCACAATGAGCAGTTCTTC
-	-	TRBJ2-3	TRBV21-1	CASSKFEAGGMWYTQYF	TGTGCCAGCAGCAAATTCGAAGCGGGGGGTATGTGGTATACGCAGTATTTT
TRBD1	-	TRBJ2-3	TRBV7-9	CASSQDLGRGSTDTQYF	TGTGCCAGCAGCCAAGATTTGGGCAGGGGGTCCACAGATACGCAGTATTTT
-	once	TRBJ2-1	TRBV11-2	CASSARVLSYNEQFF	TGTGCCAGCAGCGCAAGGGTATTATCCTACAATGAGCAGTTCTTC
-	-	TRBJ1-2	TRBV6-4	CASSVELQGYGYTF	TGTGCCAGCAGTGTCGAATTACAGGGCTATGGCTACACCTTC
TRBD2	-	TRBJ2-5	TRBV24-1	CATSDLTSGISHRKETQYF	TGTGCCACCAGTGATTTGACTAGCGGGATCTCCCACCGAAAAGAGACCCAGTACTTC
-	-	TRBJ2-1	TRBV11-3	CASSLGGATYNEQFF	TGTGCCAGCAGCCTGGGGGGGGCCACCTACAATGAGCAGTTCTTC
TRBD2	-	TRBJ2-1	TRBV10-3	CASGGTSAINEQFF	TGTGCCTCCGGGGGGACTAGCGCCATCAATGAGCAGTTCTTC
-	few	TRBJ1-1	TRBV5-1	CASNTPPDSNTEAFF	TGCGCCAGCAATACACCCCCTGACAGCAACACTGAAGCTTTCTTT
-	-	TRBJ2-7	TRBV6-6	CASSPGPAAPQYF	TGTGCCAGCAGCCCGGGGCCGGCCGCCCCTCAGTACTTC
TRBD1	-	TRBJ1-2	TRBV5-1	CASSLEGGTGAYGYTF	TGCGCCAGCAGCTTGGAGGGCGGGACAGGGGCCTATGGCTACACCTTC